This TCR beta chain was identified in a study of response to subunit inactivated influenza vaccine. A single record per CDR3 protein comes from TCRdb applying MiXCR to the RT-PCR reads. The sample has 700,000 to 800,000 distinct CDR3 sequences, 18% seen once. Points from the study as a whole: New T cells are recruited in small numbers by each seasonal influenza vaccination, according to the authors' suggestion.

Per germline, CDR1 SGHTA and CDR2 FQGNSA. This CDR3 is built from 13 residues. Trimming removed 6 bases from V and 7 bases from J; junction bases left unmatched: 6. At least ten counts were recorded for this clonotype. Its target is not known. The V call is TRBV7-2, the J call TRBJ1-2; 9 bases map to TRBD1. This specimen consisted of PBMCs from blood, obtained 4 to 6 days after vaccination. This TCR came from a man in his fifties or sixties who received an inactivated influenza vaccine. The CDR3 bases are TGTGCCAGCAGTTCGGGACAGGGTGGTGGCTACACCTTC. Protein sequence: CASSSGQGGGYTF.